The rows below give T cell receptor beta chains drawn from one sample of a study of blood T cell repertoires in COVID-19. Generated by immunoSEQ multiplex PCR, the TCRdb table keeps only in-frame clones and is missing some. The repertoire holds under 250,000 clones, with approximately 83% as singletons. Sample: peripheral blood. The receptors come from a woman aged 60-75 years with acute or convalescent COVID-19. Each CDR3 is given with its conserved first and last residue.

j_call v_call cdr3_aa
TRBJ2-6 TRBV6-1 CASSEYGNSGANVLTF
TRBJ2-5 TRBV5-1 CASSSPALTGVETQYF
TRBJ1-5 TRBV7-8 CASSFSGIMGNQPQHF
TRBJ1-2 TRBV6-5 CASSSDRVPYGYTF
TRBJ2-3 TRBV7-2 CASSSVGQATDTQYF
TRBJ1-5 TRBV10-2 CASKVGGRQPQHF
TRBJ2-5 TRBV27 CASSFLRDKGDQYF
TRBJ1-5 TRBV6-5 CASSPGQGNQPQHF
TRBJ1-6 TRBV14 CASSQDPMGHSPLHF
TRBJ2-2 TRBV11-2 CASRRLLSNTGELFF
TRBJ2-1 TRBV6-1 CASSEWGRRRGNEQFF
TRBJ1-2 TRBV29-1 CSVSSPVQGGYTF
TRBJ1-1 TRBV19 CASSLSSNRGGTEAFF
TRBJ2-3 TRBV6-5 CASTRQGGDTQYF
TRBJ2-1 TRBV11-3 CASSLGTGGEQFF
TRBJ1-3 TRBV6-2/TRBV6-3 CASSYSRGNGNTIYF
TRBJ2-1 TRBV6-5 CASSYASPDRPNEQFF
TRBJ2-1 TRBV9 CASSRLASNEQFF
TRBJ1-2 TRBV10-3 CASQREGEDGYTF
TRBJ2-7 TRBV29-1 CSVVFGAYEQYF
TRBJ2-2 TRBV19 CASSISGPSANTGELFF